In this sample, the clone carrying this T cell receptor (beta chain) is medium-sized. Its target is unknown. This sample is drawn from a study of radiotherapy plus CTLA-4 blockade in lung cancer. Study context: Of all patients, approximately 17% responded objectively and 25% to 40% showed disease control.

Using immunoSEQ multiplex PCR, the repertoire was profiled, and TCRdb retains in-frame clones only, with some absent. This table has 60,000 to 75,000 clones, around 77% appearing once. V was trimmed by 0 bases and J by 4 bases, leaving 4 bases between them. From germline, CDR1 is SGHDT and CDR2 YYEEEE. CDR3 size: 13 residues. Study-level results: In blood, after radiotherapy plus ipilimumab, tumor-derived TCR clones expanded.

Focal radiation with ipilimumab CTLA-4 blockade was given to patients with chemo-refractory metastatic non-small-cell lung cancer. The source is a human donor with non-small cell lung cancer whose response to radiotherapy plus ipilimumab could not be evaluated. Some clones in this sample may be carry-over from other donors' samples. V is TRBV5-6 and J is TRBJ1-4; D uncertain. The starting material was peripheral blood, obtained from a patient treated with radiotherapy plus ipilimumab. The CDR3, as DNA: TGTGCCAGCAGCTTGGGTCTTAATGAAAAACTGTTTTTT. Translated: CASSLGLNEKLFF.